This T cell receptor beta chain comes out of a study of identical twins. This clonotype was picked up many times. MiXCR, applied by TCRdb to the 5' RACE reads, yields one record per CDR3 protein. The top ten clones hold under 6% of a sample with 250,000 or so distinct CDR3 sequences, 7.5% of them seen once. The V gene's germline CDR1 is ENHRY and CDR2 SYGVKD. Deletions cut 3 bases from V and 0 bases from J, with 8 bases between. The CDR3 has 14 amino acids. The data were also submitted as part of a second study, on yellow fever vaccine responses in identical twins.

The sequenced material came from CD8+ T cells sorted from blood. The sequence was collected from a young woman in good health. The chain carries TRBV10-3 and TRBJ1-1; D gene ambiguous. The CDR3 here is CAISEGSMNTEAFF. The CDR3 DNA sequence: TGTGCCATCAGTGAAGGCAGCATGAACACTGAAGCTTTCTTT.